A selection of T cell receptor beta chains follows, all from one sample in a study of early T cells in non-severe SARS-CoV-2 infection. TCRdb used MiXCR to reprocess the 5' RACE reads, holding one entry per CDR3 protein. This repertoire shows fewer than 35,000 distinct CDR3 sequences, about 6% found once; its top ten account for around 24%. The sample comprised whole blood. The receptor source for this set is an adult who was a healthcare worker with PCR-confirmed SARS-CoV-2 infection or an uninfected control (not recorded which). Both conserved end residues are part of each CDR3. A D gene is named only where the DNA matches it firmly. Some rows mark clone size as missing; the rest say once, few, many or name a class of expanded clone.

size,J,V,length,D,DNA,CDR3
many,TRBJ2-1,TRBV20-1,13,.,TGCAGTGCTAGCAAGCACCAGTACAATGAGCAGTTCTTC,CSASKHQYNEQFF
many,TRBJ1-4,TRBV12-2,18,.,TGTGCAAGTCACCTTGGAAACTCCAGGGTTGGGGATAATGAAAAACTGTTTTTT,CASHLGNSRVGDNEKLFF
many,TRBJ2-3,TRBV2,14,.,TGTGCCAGCAGCGAGGGGCTCGCGCCAGATACGCAGTATTTT,CASSEGLAPDTQYF
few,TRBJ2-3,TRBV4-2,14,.,TGTGCCAGCAGCCAAGAAGGAGGAACAGATACGCAGTATTTT,CASSQEGGTDTQYF
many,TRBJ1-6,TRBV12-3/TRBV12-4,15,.,TGTGCCAGCAGTGCAACGGGATTCAGCAATTCACCCCTCCACTTT,CASSATGFSNSPLHF
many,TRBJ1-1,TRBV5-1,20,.,TGCGCCAGCAGCTTGGGGGTTTGGGGTGACAGCGAAATCATGAACACTGAAGCTTTCTTT,CASSLGVWGDSEIMNTEAFF
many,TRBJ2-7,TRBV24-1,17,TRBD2,TGTGCCACCAGTGATTTGTTGACTAGCGGGAGATCCTACGAGCAGTACTTC,CATSDLLTSGRSYEQYF
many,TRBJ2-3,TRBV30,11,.,TGTGCCTGGAGTCCGGCAGATACGCAGTATTTT,CAWSPADTQYF
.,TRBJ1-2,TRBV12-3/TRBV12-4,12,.,TGTGCCAGCAGTTTGTCGGGCGGAGGCTACACCTTC,CASSLSGGGYTF
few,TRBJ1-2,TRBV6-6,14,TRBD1,TGTGCCAGCAGTTCCGGGACAGGGGTCTATGGCTACACCTTC,CASSSGTGVYGYTF
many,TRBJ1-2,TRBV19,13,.,TGTGCCAGTAGTATAGGCGGGTTGGATGGCTACACCTTC,CASSIGGLDGYTF
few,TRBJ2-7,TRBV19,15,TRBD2,TGTGCCAGTAGTATGCAAGCGGGAGCCCCCTACGAGCAGTACTTC,CASSMQAGAPYEQYF
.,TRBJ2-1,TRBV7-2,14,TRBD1,TGTGCCAGCAGCACCCGGACAGGGAACAATGAGCAGTTCTTC,CASSTRTGNNEQFF
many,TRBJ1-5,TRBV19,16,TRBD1,TGTGCCAGTAAGTCGGGACAGGGGCCGATCTATCAGCCCCAGCATTTT,CASKSGQGPIYQPQHF
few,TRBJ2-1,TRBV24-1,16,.,TGTGCCACCAGTGATTACTATCCGAGCTCCTACAATGAGCAGTTCTTC,CATSDYYPSSYNEQFF
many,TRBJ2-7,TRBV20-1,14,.,TGCAGTGCTAGTCCGCCAGGGAGGATGAACGAGCAGTACTTC,CSASPPGRMNEQYF
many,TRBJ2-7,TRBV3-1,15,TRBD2,TGTGCCAGCAGCCAAGGACTAGCGGGACCCTACGAGCAGTACTTC,CASSQGLAGPYEQYF
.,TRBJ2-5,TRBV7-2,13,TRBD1,TGTGCCAGCAGCTTTAAGGGGGCAGAGACCCAGTACTTC,CASSFKGAETQYF
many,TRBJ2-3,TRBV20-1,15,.,TGCAGTGCTATTTCTCTCAGGGCGTTCACAGATACGCAGTATTTT,CSAISLRAFTDTQYF
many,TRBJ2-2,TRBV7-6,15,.,TGTGCCAGCAGCCAAAGGTCTAGCCCTACCGGGGAGCTGTTTTTT,CASSQRSSPTGELFF
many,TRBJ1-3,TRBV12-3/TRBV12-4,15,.,TGTGCCAGCAGTTTAATAAATTCTCCTGAAAACACCATATATTTT,CASSLINSPENTIYF
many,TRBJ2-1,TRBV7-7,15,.,TGTGCTAGCAGTAAAACGGTAGACTCCTACAATGAGCAGTTCTTC,CASSKTVDSYNEQFF
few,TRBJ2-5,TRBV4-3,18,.,TGCGCCAGCAGCCAAGCAGCTTGGGGCGGACTCCTCCAAGAGACCCAGTACTTC,CASSQAAWGGLLQETQYF
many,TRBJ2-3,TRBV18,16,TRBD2,TGTGCCAGCTCCCAAGTCCGCGGGGGAAGCACAGATACGCAGTATTTT,CASSQVRGGSTDTQYF
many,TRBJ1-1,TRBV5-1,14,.,TGCGCCAGCAGCTTGGGGGAGATGAACACTGAAGCTTTCTTT,CASSLGEMNTEAFF
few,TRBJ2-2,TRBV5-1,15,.,TGCGCCAGCGCCGCCTCAGGGGCGCCCACCGGGGAGCTGTTTTTT,CASAASGAPTGELFF
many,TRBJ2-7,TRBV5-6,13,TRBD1,TGTGCCAGCAGCCCCGGGACAGCCTACGAGCAGTACTTC,CASSPGTAYEQYF
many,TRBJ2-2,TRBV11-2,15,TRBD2,TGTGCCAGCAGCAGACTAGCTCTGAACACCGGGGAGCTGTTTTTT,CASSRLALNTGELFF
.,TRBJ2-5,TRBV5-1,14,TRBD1,TGCGCCAGCAGCTTCAGGGGGCGAGGGGAGACCCAGTACTTC,CASSFRGRGETQYF
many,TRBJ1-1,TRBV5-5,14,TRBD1,TGTGCCAGCAGCTCCGGACAGGGTAGCACTGAAGCTTTCTTT,CASSSGQGSTEAFF
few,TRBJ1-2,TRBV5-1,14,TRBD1,TGCGCCAGCAGCTTGACGGGACAGAACTATGGCTACACCTTC,CASSLTGQNYGYTF
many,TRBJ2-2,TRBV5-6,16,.,TGTGCCAGCAGCTTGGGGTCTCCCGTCGGGGCCGGGGAGCTGTTTTTT,CASSLGSPVGAGELFF
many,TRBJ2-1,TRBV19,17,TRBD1,TGTGCCAGTAGTATTCAGGGACAGGGGAGCTCCTACAATGAGCAGTTCTTC,CASSIQGQGSSYNEQFF
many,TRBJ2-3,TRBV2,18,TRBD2,TGTGCCAGCAGAAGAGGAGGTTGGGCTAGCGGGAGGGCAGATACGCAGTATTTT,CASRRGGWASGRADTQYF
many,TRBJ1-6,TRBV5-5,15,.,TGTGCCAGCGGGAGGGGGTACATGGATAATTCACCCCTCCACTTT,CASGRGYMDNSPLHF
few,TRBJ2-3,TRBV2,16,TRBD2,TGTGCCAGCCATCCGGGACTAAGGAGAGGGACAGATACGCAGTATTTT,CASHPGLRRGTDTQYF